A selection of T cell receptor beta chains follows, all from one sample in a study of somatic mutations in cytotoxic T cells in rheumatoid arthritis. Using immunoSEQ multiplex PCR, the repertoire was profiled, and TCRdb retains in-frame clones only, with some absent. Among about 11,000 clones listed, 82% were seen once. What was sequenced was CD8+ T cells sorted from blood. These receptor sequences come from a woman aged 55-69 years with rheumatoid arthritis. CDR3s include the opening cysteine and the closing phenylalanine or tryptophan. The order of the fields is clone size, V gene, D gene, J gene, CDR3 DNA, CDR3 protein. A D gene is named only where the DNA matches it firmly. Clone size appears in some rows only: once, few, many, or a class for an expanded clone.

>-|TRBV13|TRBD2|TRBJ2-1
TGTGCCAGCAGCACCTTAGCGGGAGGCCCTGGGTTCGATGAGCAGTTCTTC
CASSTLAGGPGFDEQFF
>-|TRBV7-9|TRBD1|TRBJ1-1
TGTGCCAGCAGCTTGACAGGGGAAGCTTTCTTT
CASSLTGEAFF
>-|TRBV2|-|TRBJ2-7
TGTGCCAGCAGGTCTAACGAGCAGTACTTC
CASRSNEQYF
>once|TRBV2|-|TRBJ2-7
TGTGCCAGCAACGCCGGTCCCTACGAGCAGTACTTC
CASNAGPYEQYF
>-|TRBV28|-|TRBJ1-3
TGTGCCAGCAGTCCGCCGGATGGTACAGGGATTGGGCTCTCTGGAAACACCATATATTTT
CASSPPDGTGIGLSGNTIYF
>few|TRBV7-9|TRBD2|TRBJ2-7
TGTGCCAGCAGCTTAGGAGCGGGAGAGTACGAGCAGTACTTC
CASSLGAGEYEQYF
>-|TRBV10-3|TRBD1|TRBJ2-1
TGTGCCATCACCTTCCCCCCCTTGACAGGGGGATCCTACAATGAGCAGTTCTTC
CAITFPPLTGGSYNEQFF
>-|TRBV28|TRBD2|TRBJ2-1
TGTGCCAGCAGTTCATCTAGCGGGGGTCGTTACAATGAGCAGTTCTTC
CASSSSSGGRYNEQFF
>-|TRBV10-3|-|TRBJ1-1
TGTGCCATCAGTTTAGGCCCCGGGGCTGAAGCTTTCTTT
CAISLGPGAEAFF
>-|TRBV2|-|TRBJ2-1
TGTGCCAGCAGTGAATTCAGTGAGCAGTTCTTC
CASSEFSEQFF
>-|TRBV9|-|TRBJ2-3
TGTGCCAGCAGCGTAGGGTGGGAGAGCACAGATACGCAGTATTTT
CASSVGWESTDTQYF
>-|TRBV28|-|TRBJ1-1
TGTGCCAGCAGACAGCAGCACACTGAAGCTTTCTTT
CASRQQHTEAFF
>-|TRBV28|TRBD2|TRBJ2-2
TGTGCCAGCAGTTCTACAGGGACGGGGCTAGCGGGACCACCTATGAACACCGGGGAGCTGTTTTTT
CASSSTGTGLAGPPMNTGELFF
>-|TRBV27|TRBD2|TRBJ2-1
TGTGCCAGTTCTAGCGGAAACTACAATGAGCAGTTCTTC
CASSSGNYNEQFF
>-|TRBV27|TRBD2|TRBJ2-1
TGTGCCAGCAGTTTCCTAGCGGGAGAGCAGTTCTTC
CASSFLAGEQFF
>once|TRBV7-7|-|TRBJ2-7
TGTGCCAGCAGCCTAATTGGGGGCGAGCAGTACTTC
CASSLIGGEQYF
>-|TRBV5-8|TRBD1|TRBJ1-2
TGTGCCAGCCGTCGGGGGGACAGGCCATATGGCTACACCTTC
CASRRGDRPYGYTF
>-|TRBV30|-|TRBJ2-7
TGTGCCTGGAGCCCCCGGTACTACGACGAGCAGTACTTC
CAWSPRYYDEQYF
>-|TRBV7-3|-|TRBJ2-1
TGTGCCAGCAGCTTAACTGCGGAGTACTACAATGAGCAGTTCTTC
CASSLTAEYYNEQFF
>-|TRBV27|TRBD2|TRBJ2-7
TGTGCCAGCAGCCCGGGGGGAGGGGACGAGCAGTACTTC
CASSPGGGDEQYF
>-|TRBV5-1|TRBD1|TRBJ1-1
TGCGCCAGCAGCGGCCGGTCAGGGGGTGACACTGAAGCTTTCTTT
CASSGRSGGDTEAFF
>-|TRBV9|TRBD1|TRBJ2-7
TGTGCCAGCAGCGCGACAGGGGTCCCCTCCTACGAGCAGTACTTC
CASSATGVPSYEQYF
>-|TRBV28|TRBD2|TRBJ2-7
TGTGCCAGCAGCCTCCCTAGCGGGCCGTCCTACGAGCAGTACTTC
CASSLPSGPSYEQYF
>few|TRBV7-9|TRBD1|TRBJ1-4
TGTGCCAGCAGCTTACGCCGGGACAGGGATGAAAAACTGTTTTTT
CASSLRRDRDEKLFF
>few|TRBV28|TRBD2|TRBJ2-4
TGTGCCAGCGCGCGGACTAGCGGGAGAGGTGCGGCCAAAAACATTCAGTACTTC
CASARTSGRGAAKNIQYF
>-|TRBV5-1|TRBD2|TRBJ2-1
TGCGCCAGCAGCTTTGGACTAGCGGCTCCACGAGGGAATGAGCAGTTCTTC
CASSFGLAAPRGNEQFF
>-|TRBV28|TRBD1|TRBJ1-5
TGTGCCAGCAGTTTATCCCTGACAGGGGTCCAGCCCCAGCATTTT
CASSLSLTGVQPQHF
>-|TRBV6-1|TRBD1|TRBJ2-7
TGTGCCAGCAGTCGGCGAGGGGACAGCTCCTACGAGCAGTACTTC
CASSRRGDSSYEQYF
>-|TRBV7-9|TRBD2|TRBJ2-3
TGTGCCAGCAGCTTTCGTCAGCGGGAGATAGATACGCAGTATTTT
CASSFRQREIDTQYF
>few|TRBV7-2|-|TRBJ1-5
TGTGCCAGCGGGGCTGGGGGCAATCAGCCCCAGCATTTT
CASGAGGNQPQHF
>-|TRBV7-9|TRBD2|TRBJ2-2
TGTGCCAGCAGCGCAGGGAGGGCGCTTGGCACCGGGGAGCTGTTTTTT
CASSAGRALGTGELFF
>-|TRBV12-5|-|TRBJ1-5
TGTGCTAGTGGTTCGACGGACAGTCTCGGCAATCAGCCCCAGCATTTT
CASGSTDSLGNQPQHF
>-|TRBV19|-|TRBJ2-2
TGTGCCAGTAGTATTCCAACCGGGGAGCTGTTTTTT
CASSIPTGELFF
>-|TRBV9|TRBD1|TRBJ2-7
TGTGCCAGCAGCGCCCCGGGACAGGGTTCCTACGAGCAGTACTTC
CASSAPGQGSYEQYF
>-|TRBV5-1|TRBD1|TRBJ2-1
TGCGCCAGCAGCGTCGGGACAGCCTCGGATGAGCAGTTCTTC
CASSVGTASDEQFF
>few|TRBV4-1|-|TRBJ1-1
TGCGCCAGCAGCCAAGACAGGGTGAACACTGAAGCTTTCTTT
CASSQDRVNTEAFF
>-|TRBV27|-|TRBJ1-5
TGTGCCAGCAGTTTAGGAGGAAGCAATCAGCCCCAGCATTTT
CASSLGGSNQPQHF
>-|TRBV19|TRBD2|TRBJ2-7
TGTGCCAGTAGGCCTAGCGGCCTCTCCTACGAGCAGTACTTC
CASRPSGLSYEQYF
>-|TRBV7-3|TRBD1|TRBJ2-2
TGTGCCAGCAGCTCCTGGACAGGGGACACCGGGGAGCTGTTTTTT
CASSSWTGDTGELFF
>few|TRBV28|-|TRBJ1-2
TGTGCCAGCAGTTCTCGTACGGGGGAGGCTAACTATGGCTACACCTTC
CASSSRTGEANYGYTF
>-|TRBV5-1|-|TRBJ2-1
TGCGCCAGCAGCAACAGGGATTCGGAGCAGTTCTTC
CASSNRDSEQFF
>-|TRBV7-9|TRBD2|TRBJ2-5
TGTGCCAGCAGCTCTCCGAGGGAGGGGCCAGAGACCCAGTACTTC
CASSSPREGPETQYF
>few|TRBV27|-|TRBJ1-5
TGTGCCAGCAGCCTTGTGGGGGGTACTTGGCCCCAGCATTTT
CASSLVGGTWPQHF